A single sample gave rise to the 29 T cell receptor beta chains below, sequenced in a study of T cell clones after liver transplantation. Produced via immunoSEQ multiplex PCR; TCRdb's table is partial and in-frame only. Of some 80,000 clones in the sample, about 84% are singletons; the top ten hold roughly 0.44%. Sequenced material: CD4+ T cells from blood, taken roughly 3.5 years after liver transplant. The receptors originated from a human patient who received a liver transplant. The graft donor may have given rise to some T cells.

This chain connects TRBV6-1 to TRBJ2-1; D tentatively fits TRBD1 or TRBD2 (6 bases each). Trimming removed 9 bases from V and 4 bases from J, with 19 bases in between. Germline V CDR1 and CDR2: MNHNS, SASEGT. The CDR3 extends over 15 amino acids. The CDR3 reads CARGGRTGYYNEQFF. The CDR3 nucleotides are TGTGCCAGAGGGGGGCGAACAGGTTATTACAATGAGCAGTTCTTC.

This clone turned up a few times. The CDR3 DNA follows: TGTGCCAGCTCAACCACCTATAGGGACAGCCCTTACAAGTACTTC. Protein sequence: CASSTTYRDSPYKYF. V gene TRBV18 combines with J gene TRBJ2-7; 7 bases are shared with TRBD1. The CDR3 covers 15 residues. The germline CDR1 and CDR2 sequences are KGHSH and LQKENI. Trimming removed 5 bases from V and 11 bases from J; junction bases left unmatched: 18.

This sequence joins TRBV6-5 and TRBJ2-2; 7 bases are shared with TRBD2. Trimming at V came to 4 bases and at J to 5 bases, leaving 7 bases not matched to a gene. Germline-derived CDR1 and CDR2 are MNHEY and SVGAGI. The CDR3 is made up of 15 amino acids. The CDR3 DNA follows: TGTGCCAGCAGTTGGGGGGAGGGGAGGACCGGGGAGCTGTTTTTT. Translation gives CASSWGEGRTGELFF.

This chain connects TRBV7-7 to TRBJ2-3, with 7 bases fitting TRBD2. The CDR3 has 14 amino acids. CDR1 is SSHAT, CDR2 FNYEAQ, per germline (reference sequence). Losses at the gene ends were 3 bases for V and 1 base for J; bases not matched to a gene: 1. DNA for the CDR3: TGTGCCAGCAGCTTTGGACTAGGCACAGATACGCAGTATTTT. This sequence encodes CASSFGLGTDTQYF.

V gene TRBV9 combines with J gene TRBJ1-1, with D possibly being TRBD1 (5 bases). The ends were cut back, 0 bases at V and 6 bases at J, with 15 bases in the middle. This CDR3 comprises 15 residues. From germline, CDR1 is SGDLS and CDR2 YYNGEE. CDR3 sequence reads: CASSVAGRGLPEAFF. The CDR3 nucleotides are TGTGCCAGCAGCGTAGCTGGGAGGGGATTGCCTGAAGCTTTCTTT. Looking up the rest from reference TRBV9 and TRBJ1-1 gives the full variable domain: DSGVTQTPKHLITATGQRVTLRCSPRSGDLSVYWYQQSLDQGLQFLIQYYNGEERAKGNILERFSAQQFPDLHSELNLSSLELGDSALYFCASSVAGRGLPEAFFGQGTRLTVV.

Here the CDR3 reads CASSEFSTDTQYF. The CDR3 DNA follows: TGTGCCAGCAGTGAATTTAGCACAGATACGCAGTATTTT. The rearrangement links TRBV2 to TRBJ2-3; D is uncertain. Germline V gene lookup returns CDR1 SNHLY and CDR2 FYNNEI. V dropped 2 bases and J dropped 0 bases, with 3 bases sitting between them. The length of the CDR3 is 13 residues.

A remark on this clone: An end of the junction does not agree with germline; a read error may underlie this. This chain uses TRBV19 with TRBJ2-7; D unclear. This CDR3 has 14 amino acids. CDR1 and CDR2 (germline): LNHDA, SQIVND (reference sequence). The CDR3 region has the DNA TGTGCCAGTAGTGTAGAAGGAAGGCCCTACGAGCAGTACTTC. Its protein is CASSVEGRPYEQYF.

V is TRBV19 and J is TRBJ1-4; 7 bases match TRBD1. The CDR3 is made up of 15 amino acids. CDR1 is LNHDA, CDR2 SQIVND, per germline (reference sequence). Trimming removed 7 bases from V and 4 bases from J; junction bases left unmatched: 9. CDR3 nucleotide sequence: TGTGCCAGTACCGACGGGACAGTGGGTAATGAAAAACTGTTTTTT. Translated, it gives CASTDGTVGNEKLFF.

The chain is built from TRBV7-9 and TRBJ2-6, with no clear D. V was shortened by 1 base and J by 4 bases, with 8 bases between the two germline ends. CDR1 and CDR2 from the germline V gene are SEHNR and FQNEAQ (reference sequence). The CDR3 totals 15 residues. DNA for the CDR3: TGTGCCAGCAGCTTAGAGGTGACCGGGGCCAACGTCCTGACTTTC. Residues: CASSLEVTGANVLTF.

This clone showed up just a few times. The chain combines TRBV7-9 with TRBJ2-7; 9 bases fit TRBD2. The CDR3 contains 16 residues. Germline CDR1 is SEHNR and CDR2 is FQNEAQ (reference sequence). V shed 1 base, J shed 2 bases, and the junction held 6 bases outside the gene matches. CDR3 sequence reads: CASSLDGAGGTYEQYF. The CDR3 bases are TGTGCCAGCAGCTTAGATGGGGCGGGAGGGACCTACGAGCAGTACTTC.

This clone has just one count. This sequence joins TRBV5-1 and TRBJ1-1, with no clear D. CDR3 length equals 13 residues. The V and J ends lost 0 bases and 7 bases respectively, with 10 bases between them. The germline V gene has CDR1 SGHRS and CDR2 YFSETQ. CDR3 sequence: CASSLVTRSEAFF. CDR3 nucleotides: TGCGCCAGCAGCTTGGTGACCAGGAGTGAAGCTTTCTTT.

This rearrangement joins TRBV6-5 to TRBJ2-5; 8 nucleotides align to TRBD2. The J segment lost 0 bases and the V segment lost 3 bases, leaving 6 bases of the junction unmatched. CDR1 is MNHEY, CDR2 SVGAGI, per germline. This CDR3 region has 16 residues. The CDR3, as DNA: TGTGCCAGCAGTTATTTAGCGGGACCTTACCAAGAGACCCAGTACTTC. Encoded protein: CASSYLAGPYQETQYF.

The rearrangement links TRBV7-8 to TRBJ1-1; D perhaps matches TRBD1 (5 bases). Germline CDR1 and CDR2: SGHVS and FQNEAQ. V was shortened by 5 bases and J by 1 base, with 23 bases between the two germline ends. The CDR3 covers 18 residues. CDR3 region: CASSTPGTDALWNTEAFF. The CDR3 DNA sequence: TGTGCCAGCAGCACACCCGGGACGGACGCCCTCTGGAACACTGAAGCTTTCTTT.

This chain's CDR3 is CASSLRSYNEQFF. In DNA form, the CDR3 reads TGTGCCAGCAGCTTGCGCTCCTACAATGAGCAGTTCTTC. The chain uses TRBV5-6 and TRBJ2-1; D unresolved. From germline, CDR1 is SGHDT and CDR2 YYEEEE. The V gene lost 1 base and the J gene lost 0 bases, with 2 bases spanning the gap. The CDR3 is 13 amino acids.

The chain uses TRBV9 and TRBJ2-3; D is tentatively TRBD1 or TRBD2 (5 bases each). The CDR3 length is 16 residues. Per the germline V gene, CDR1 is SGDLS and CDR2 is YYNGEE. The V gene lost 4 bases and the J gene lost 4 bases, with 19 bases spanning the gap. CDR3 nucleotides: TGTGCCAGCAGCCCAGCCGGGACCCAGCTTTCAGATACGCAGTATTTT. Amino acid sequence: CASSPAGTQLSDTQYF.

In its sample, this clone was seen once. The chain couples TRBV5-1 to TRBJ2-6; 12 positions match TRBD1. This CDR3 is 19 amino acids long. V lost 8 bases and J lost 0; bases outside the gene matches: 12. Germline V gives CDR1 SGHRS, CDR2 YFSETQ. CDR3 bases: TGCGCCAGTTGCCCGGGACAGGGGGCCGCTCTCTCTGGGGCCAACGTCCTGACTTTC. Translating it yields CASCPGQGAALSGANVLTF.

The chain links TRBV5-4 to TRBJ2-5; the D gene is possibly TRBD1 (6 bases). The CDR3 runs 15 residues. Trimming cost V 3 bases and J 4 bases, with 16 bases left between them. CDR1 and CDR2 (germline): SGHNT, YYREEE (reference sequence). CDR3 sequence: CASSYRVGPRETQYF. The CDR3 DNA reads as TGTGCCAGCAGCTACAGGGTGGGCCCCCGAGAGACCCAGTACTTC.

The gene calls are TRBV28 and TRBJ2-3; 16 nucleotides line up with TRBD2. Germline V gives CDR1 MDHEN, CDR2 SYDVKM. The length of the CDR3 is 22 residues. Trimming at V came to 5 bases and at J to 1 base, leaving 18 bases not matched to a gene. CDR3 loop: CASSDPRGSGLAGGPGTDTQYF. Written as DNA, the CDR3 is TGTGCCAGCAGTGACCCTCGCGGCTCGGGACTAGCGGGAGGGCCCGGCACAGATACGCAGTATTTT.

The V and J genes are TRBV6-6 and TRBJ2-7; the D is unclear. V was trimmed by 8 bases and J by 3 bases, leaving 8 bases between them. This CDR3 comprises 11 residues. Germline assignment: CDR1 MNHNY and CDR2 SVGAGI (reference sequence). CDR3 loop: CASFSFYEQYF. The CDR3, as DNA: TGTGCCAGCTTCTCATTCTACGAGCAGTACTTC.

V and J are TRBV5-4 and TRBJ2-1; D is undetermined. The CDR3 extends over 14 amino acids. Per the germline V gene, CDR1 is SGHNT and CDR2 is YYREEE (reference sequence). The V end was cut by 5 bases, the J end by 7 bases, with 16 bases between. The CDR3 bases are TGTGCCAGCAGAGGTCTCAAAGGGCGGAATGAGCAGTTCTTC. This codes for CASRGLKGRNEQFF.

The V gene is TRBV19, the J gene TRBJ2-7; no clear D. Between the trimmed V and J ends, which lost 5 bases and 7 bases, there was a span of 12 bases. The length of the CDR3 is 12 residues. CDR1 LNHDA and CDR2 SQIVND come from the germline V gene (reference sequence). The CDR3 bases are TGTGCCAGTAGTGATCGTACTGATGAGCAGTACTTC. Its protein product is CASSDRTDEQYF.

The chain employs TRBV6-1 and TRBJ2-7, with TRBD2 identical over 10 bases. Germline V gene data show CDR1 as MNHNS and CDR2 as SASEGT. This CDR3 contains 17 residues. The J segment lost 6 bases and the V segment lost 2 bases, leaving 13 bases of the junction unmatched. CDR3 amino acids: CASSEWPQSGRAREQYF. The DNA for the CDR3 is TGTGCCAGCAGTGAATGGCCCCAGAGCGGGAGGGCCCGCGAGCAGTACTTC.

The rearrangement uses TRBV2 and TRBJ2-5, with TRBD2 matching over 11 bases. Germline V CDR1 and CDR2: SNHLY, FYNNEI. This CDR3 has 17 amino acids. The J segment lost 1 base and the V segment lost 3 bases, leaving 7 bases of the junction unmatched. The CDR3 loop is CASSEGVLAGGQETQYF. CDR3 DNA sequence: TGTGCCAGCAGTGAGGGTGTGCTAGCGGGAGGCCAAGAGACCCAGTACTTC.

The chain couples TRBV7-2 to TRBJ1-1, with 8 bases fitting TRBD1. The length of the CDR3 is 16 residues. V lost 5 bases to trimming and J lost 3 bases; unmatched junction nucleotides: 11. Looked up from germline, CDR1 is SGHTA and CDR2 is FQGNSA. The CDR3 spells CASSPPRGRWDTEAFF. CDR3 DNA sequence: TGTGCCAGCAGCCCTCCCAGGGGGCGCTGGGACACTGAAGCTTTCTTT.

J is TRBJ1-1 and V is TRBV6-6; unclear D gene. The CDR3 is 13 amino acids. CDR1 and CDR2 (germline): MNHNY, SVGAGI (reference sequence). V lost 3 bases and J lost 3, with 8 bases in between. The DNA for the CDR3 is TGTGCCAGCAGTTATAACCGGGACACTGAAGCTTTCTTT. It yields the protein CASSYNRDTEAFF.

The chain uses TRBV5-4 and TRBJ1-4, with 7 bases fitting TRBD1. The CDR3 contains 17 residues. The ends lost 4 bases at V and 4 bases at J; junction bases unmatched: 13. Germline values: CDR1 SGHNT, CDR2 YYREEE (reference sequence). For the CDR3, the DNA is TGTGCCAGCAGCCCATCGAGGGGGCTAGGCGGTAATGAAAAACTGTTTTTT. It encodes CASSPSRGLGGNEKLFF.

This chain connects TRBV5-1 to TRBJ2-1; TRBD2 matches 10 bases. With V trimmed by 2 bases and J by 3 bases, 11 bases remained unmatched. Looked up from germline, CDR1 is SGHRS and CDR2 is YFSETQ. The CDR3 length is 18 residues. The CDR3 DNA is TGCGCCAGCAGCTTCCCGAGACTAGCGGGTTCCCGCTACAATGAGCAGTTCTTC. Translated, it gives CASSFPRLAGSRYNEQFF.

The CDR3 nucleotides read TGTGCCTGGAGGGGAGCGGGAGTTGCGGATACGCAGTATTTT. It codes for CAWRGAGVADTQYF. This sequence joins TRBV30 and TRBJ2-3, with 8 bases fitting TRBD2. The CDR3 extends over 14 amino acids. The germline CDR1 and CDR2 sequences are GTSNPN and SVGIG (reference sequence). V was clipped by 3 bases and J by 6 bases; unmatched bases: 8.

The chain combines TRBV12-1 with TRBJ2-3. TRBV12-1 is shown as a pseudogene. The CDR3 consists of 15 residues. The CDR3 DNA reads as TGTGCCAGCATCGTGTGTCGGGGGCGCGCAGATACGCAGTATTTT. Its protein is CASIVCRGRADTQYF.